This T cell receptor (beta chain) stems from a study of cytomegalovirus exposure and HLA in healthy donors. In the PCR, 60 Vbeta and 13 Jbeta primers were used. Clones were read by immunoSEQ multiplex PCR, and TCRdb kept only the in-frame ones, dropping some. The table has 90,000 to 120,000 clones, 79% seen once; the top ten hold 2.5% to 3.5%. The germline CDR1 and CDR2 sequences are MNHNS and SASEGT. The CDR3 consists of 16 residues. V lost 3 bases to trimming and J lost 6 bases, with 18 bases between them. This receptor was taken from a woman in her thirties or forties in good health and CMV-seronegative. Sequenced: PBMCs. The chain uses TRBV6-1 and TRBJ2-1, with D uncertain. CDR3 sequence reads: CASSDMAGGFSNEQFF. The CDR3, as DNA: TGTGCCAGCAGTGATATGGCTGGCGGATTCAGCAATGAGCAGTTCTTC.